These 26 T cell receptor beta chains originate from one sample sequenced in a study of technical replicates of blood from a few donors. The repertoire was sequenced with immunoSEQ multiplex PCR; TCRdb's copy has only in-frame clones and lacks some. The sample carries tens of thousands of clones, 97% recorded once. Material for sequencing was T cells isolated from PBMCs. The receptors derive from a human donor in good health.

The gene calls are TRBV4-1 and TRBJ1-1; D not certain. CDR3 length: 14 amino acids. V lost 4 bases and J lost 1, with 10 bases in between. The germline V gene encodes CDR1 MGHRA and CDR2 YSYEKL. The CDR3 nucleotides read TGCGCCAGCAGCCGCGCCGCCGGGAACACTGAAGCTTTCTTT. Amino acid sequence: CASSRAAGNTEAFF.

V is TRBV19 and J is TRBJ2-3; D is perhaps TRBD2 (5 bases). The CDR3 has 14 residues. Trimming cost V 3 bases and J 5 bases, with 12 bases left between them. Germline V lookup: CDR1 LNHDA, CDR2 SQIVND (reference sequence). CDR3 DNA: TGTGCCAGTAGTATTATGTCCGGGGAAGATACGCAGTATTTT. Its protein is CASSIMSGEDTQYF.

The gene calls are TRBV10-2 and TRBJ2-7; D is unresolved. The CDR3 has 13 residues. CDR1 is WSHSY, CDR2 SAAADI, per germline. With 0 bases removed from V and 5 bases from J, the gap between germline ends came to 8 bases. The CDR3 DNA reads TGCGCCAGCAGTGAGTCACGACACGACGAGCAGTACTTC. Translated, it gives CASSESRHDEQYF.

The genes are TRBV5-4 and TRBJ2-5; 7 positions match TRBD2. This CDR3 comprises 14 residues. V lost 2 bases to trimming and J lost 2 bases; unmatched junction nucleotides: 3. The germline gives CDR1 SGHNT, CDR2 YYREEE (reference sequence). DNA of the CDR3: TGTGCCAGCAGCTTACTAGCGAAACAAGAGACCCAGTACTTC. It codes for CASSLLAKQETQYF.

V gene TRBV6-5 combines with J gene TRBJ2-7; 7 bases are shared with TRBD1. Germline V gene data show CDR1 as MNHEY and CDR2 as SVGAGI. Trimming removed 8 bases from V and 7 bases from J; junction bases left unmatched: 14. This CDR3 contains 14 residues. The CDR3 here is CASGTGQPPKEQYF. CDR3 nucleotide sequence: TGTGCCAGCGGAACGGGACAGCCCCCAAAGGAGCAGTACTTC.

This clone came up a few times. The genes are TRBV10-1 and TRBJ2-2; D perhaps matches TRBD1 (5 bases). Germline CDR1 WNHNN, CDR2 SYGVQD (reference sequence). V shed 4 bases and J shed 7 bases, with 13 bases lying between them. This CDR3 has 14 residues. CDR3 nucleotides: TGCGCCAGCAGTGGCCCAGGGAAGGGCGGGGAGCTGTTTTTT. Its translation is CASSGPGKGGELFF.

The gene calls are TRBV6-4 and TRBJ1-1; the D gene is possibly TRBD1 (5 bases). From germline, CDR1 is MRHNA and CDR2 SNTAGT. The CDR3 spans 12 residues. V shed 6 bases and J shed 11 bases, with 16 bases lying between them. This CDR3 reads CASSDRGQQAFF. DNA for the CDR3: TGTGCCAGCAGCGATAGGGGTCAGCAGGCTTTCTTT.

This chain connects TRBV28 to TRBJ2-1, with D possibly matching TRBD2 (5 bases). Trimming removed 7 bases at V and 6 bases at J, with 22 bases between. This CDR3 is 16 amino acids long. Germline V gene sequence: CDR1 MDHEN, CDR2 SYDVKM. The CDR3: CASIPPGESTFNEQFF. The CDR3 coding sequence is TGTGCCAGCATCCCCCCCGGGGAGTCGACATTCAATGAGCAGTTCTTC.

The chain couples TRBV5-5 to TRBJ1-1; D is undetermined. The CDR3 is 17 amino acids. Germline values: CDR1 SGHKS, CDR2 YYEKEE (reference sequence). With 2 bases removed from V and 2 bases from J, the gap between germline ends came to 19 bases. The DNA of the CDR3 is TGTGCCAGCAGCTTCGCGTTCGGGGTTCGACTAAACACTGAAGCTTTCTTT. This encodes CASSFAFGVRLNTEAFF.

The chain is built from TRBV6-5 and TRBJ1-6, with a tentative D call TRBD1 (6 bases). Trimming removed 6 bases at V and 18 bases at J, with 21 bases between. The germline V gene encodes CDR1 MNHEY and CDR2 SVGAGI. This CDR3 has 13 amino acids. In DNA form, the CDR3 reads TGTGCCAGCAGACCTCCAGGGGTAGGGTTTGACCACTTT. Translating gives CASRPPGVGFDHF.

V is TRBV13 and J is TRBJ2-1; 13 nucleotides agree with TRBD2. The junction had 7 bases not matched to a gene; V was cut back by 5 bases and J by 3 bases. This CDR3 region has 17 residues. Germline-derived CDR1 and CDR2 are PRHDT and FYEKMQ (reference sequence). The CDR3: CASSPAWTSGSYNEQFF. The CDR3 DNA reads as TGTGCCAGCAGCCCCGCCTGGACTAGCGGGAGCTACAATGAGCAGTTCTTC.

This rearrangement joins TRBV19 to TRBJ1-1; tentative D call: TRBD1 (6 bases). CDR3 length equals 14 residues. Per germline, CDR1 LNHDA and CDR2 SQIVND (reference sequence). Trimming left V 5 bases short and J 1 base short, with 11 bases between. CDR3 DNA: TGTGCCAGTAGTCTGACAGGAGCGAACACTGAAGCTTTCTTT. This sequence encodes CASSLTGANTEAFF.

The gene calls are TRBV14 and TRBJ2-4, with D perhaps matching TRBD2 (6 bases). CDR1 SGHDN and CDR2 FVKESK come from the germline V gene. V lost 5 bases and J lost 4, with 9 bases in between. The CDR3 has 13 residues. CDR3 sequence: CASSASGKNIQYF. DNA for the CDR3: TGTGCCAGCAGCGCCAGCGGGAAAAACATTCAGTACTTC.

The chain joins TRBV7-9 to TRBJ1-1, with a tentative D call TRBD1 (5 bases). V lost 4 bases to trimming and J lost 4 bases, with 7 bases between them. The CDR3 totals 12 residues. Germline values: CDR1 SEHNR, CDR2 FQNEAQ (reference sequence). The CDR3 loop reads CASSWGPTEAFF. The CDR3 nucleotides are TGTGCCAGCAGCTGGGGCCCCACTGAAGCTTTCTTT.

The chain uses TRBV13 and TRBJ2-3; 10 nucleotides align to TRBD1. This CDR3 region has 15 residues. Trimming removed 5 bases from V and 1 base from J; junction bases left unmatched: 3. CDR1 is PRHDT and CDR2 is FYEKMQ in the germline V gene (reference sequence). The CDR3 nucleotides read TGTGCCAGCAGCCTCGGACAGGGGGGCACAGATACGCAGTATTTT. It is translated as CASSLGQGGTDTQYF.

This sequence joins TRBV5-8 and TRBJ1-1, with D perhaps TRBD1 (6 bases). The length of the CDR3 is 13 residues. Germline V lookup: CDR1 SGHTS, CDR2 YDEGEE. V shed 2 bases and J shed 1 base, with 6 bases lying between them. Written as DNA, the CDR3 is TGTGCCAGCAGCTTAGGGGGGAACACTGAAGCTTTCTTT. Encoded protein: CASSLGGNTEAFF.

The chain employs TRBV11-2 and TRBJ2-7, with 8 bases matching TRBD1. This CDR3 has 14 residues. The germline V gene encodes CDR1 SGHAT and CDR2 FQNNGV. J lost 6 bases, V lost 5 bases, and 9 bases had no gene match. As DNA, the CDR3 is TGTGCCAGCAGCCGTCCCCGAGACAGGGGCGAGCAGTACTTC. It yields the protein CASSRPRDRGEQYF. The full variable domain, with the rest looked up from reference TRBV11-2 and TRBJ2-7, is EAGVAQSPRYKIIEKRQSVAFWCNPISGHATLYWYQQILGQGPKLLIQFQNNGVVDDSQLPKDRFSAERLKGVDSTLKIQPAKLEDSAVYLCASSRPRDRGEQYFGPGTRLTVT.

This clone was observed a handful of times. V is TRBV10-3 and J is TRBJ1-1, with D uncertain. The germline CDR1 and CDR2 sequences are ENHRY and SYGVKD. The germline V and J ends were trimmed by 2 bases and 2 bases, with 9 bases remaining between them. The CDR3 runs 14 residues. The CDR3 here is CAISENALNTEAFF. CDR3 sequence (DNA): TGTGCCATCAGTGAGAACGCGCTAAACACTGAAGCTTTCTTT.

The rearrangement uses TRBV6-1 and TRBJ2-7; D not certain. V was clipped by 5 bases and J by 5 bases, with 7 bases between them. Germline values: CDR1 MNHNS, CDR2 SASEGT. The CDR3 has 11 residues. CDR3 sequence reads: CASSRLDEQYF. CDR3 bases: TGTGCCAGCAGTCGGTTGGACGAGCAGTACTTC.

CDR3 in amino acids: CATSRETGGYQPQHF. CDR3 nucleotide sequence: TGTGCCACCAGCAGAGAGACAGGGGGTTATCAGCCCCAGCATTTT. The V call is TRBV15, the J call TRBJ1-5; 9 bases map to TRBD1. V lost 0 bases to trimming and J lost 5 bases; unmatched junction nucleotides: 2. In germline, CDR1 is LNHNV, CDR2 YYDKDF (reference sequence). The CDR3 runs to 15 residues.

J is TRBJ2-1 and V is TRBV7-9, with 8 nucleotides matching TRBD2. The CDR3 consists of 14 residues. The V segment lost 3 bases and the J segment 13 bases; nucleotides outside the gene matches: 11. Germline CDR1 reads SEHNR; CDR2 reads FQNEAQ (reference sequence). In nucleotides, the CDR3 is TGTGCCAGCAGCTTTCAAGAGCGGGAGTTCCGACAGTTCTTC. As protein: CASSFQEREFRQFF.

The chain is built from TRBV5-1 and TRBJ2-3; 10 nucleotides line up with TRBD2. Germline V gene sequence: CDR1 SGHRS, CDR2 YFSETQ. With 4 bases clipped from V and 2 bases from J, the junction kept 13 bases outside the gene matches. This CDR3 comprises 18 residues. CDR3: CASSNYRGLAGDTDTQYF. CDR3 nucleotide sequence: TGCGCCAGCAGCAACTATAGGGGGCTAGCGGGGGACACAGATACGCAGTATTTT. Filled out from reference TRBV5-1 and TRBJ2-3, the complete variable domain reads KAGVTQTPRYLIKTRGQQVTLSCSPISGHRSVSWYQQTPGQGLQFLFEYFSETQRNKGNFPGRFSGRQFSNSRSEMNVSTLELGDSALYLCASSNYRGLAGDTDTQYFGPGTRLTVL.

This chain links TRBV6-1 with TRBJ1-5, with 11 bases identical to TRBD1. J gave up 5 bases and V 1 base, and 4 bases lay outside the gene matches. The V gene's germline CDR1 is MNHNS and CDR2 SASEGT. The CDR3 loop spans 16 amino acids. The CDR3 loop reads CASSEGTGGADQPQHF. In nucleotides, the CDR3 is TGTGCCAGCAGTGAAGGGACAGGGGGCGCGGATCAGCCCCAGCATTTT.

The V gene is TRBV6-5, the J gene TRBJ2-1; TRBD2 matches at 7 bases. Trimming removed 1 base from V and 9 bases from J; junction bases left unmatched: 9. This CDR3 is built from 15 residues. Germline CDR1 and CDR2: MNHEY and SVGAGI. Written as DNA, the CDR3 is TGTGCCAGCAGTTACTATACGGGGAGGGGAGTTGAGCAGTTCTTC. Its translation: CASSYYTGRGVEQFF.

The chain employs TRBV5-1 and TRBJ1-2; no clear D. Germline V lookup: CDR1 SGHRS, CDR2 YFSETQ. The CDR3 is 15 residues long. V shed 4 bases and J shed 2 bases, with 15 bases lying between them. For the CDR3, the DNA is TGCGCCAGCAGCATAGCGTCGACGGGGAACTATGGCTACACCTTC. Residues: CASSIASTGNYGYTF.

V is TRBV27 and J is TRBJ2-5, with TRBD2 matching over 13 bases. The CDR3 is made up of 18 amino acids. Germline trimming cut 8 bases from V and 2 bases from J; bases unmatched to any gene: 14. CDR1 and CDR2 (germline): MNHEY, SMNVEV (reference sequence). DNA for the CDR3: TGTGCCAGCTCTCCTGGGACTAGCGGGATTCCAAATCAAGAGACCCAGTACTTC. This codes for CASSPGTSGIPNQETQYF.